These 25 T cell receptor beta chains share one sample of origin, sequenced in a study of spatial heterogeneity in lung cancer. One entry per CDR3 protein results from TCRdb running MiXCR on the 5' RACE reads. This table holds 39,000 or so distinct CDR3 sequences, 7.5% found once. Time point here: sample taken at primary tumor resection. Source: PBMCs, taken at surgery. The receptors come from a male donor with early-stage non-small cell lung cancer.

This clonotype showed up just a few times. The gene calls are TRBV7-9 and TRBJ2-7; a possible D gene is TRBD2 (5 bases). V was pared by 5 bases and J by 4 bases, with 12 bases between. Germline lookup yields CDR1 SEHNR and CDR2 FQNEAQ (reference sequence). This CDR3 region has 13 residues. The CDR3 DNA reads as TGTGCCAGCAGCCCACGAGGGCCTTACGAGCAGTACTTC. Protein sequence: CASSPRGPYEQYF.

This clonotype was detected a few times. V gene TRBV6-5 combines with J gene TRBJ1-1, with D hard to call. Germline V lookup: CDR1 MNHEY, CDR2 SVGAGI. The CDR3 contains 13 residues. Trimming took off 2 bases at V and 1 base at J, with 5 bases between the two ends. The CDR3 reads CASSYMGNTEAFF. CDR3 bases: TGTGCCAGCAGTTACATGGGGAACACTGAAGCTTTCTTT.

This clonotype was observed at least ten times. This sequence joins TRBV20-1 and TRBJ2-2; 8 nucleotides align to TRBD2. In germline, CDR1 is DFQATT, CDR2 SNEGSKA (reference sequence). Trimming took 0 bases from V and 5 from J; bases not matched to a gene: 5. This CDR3 is built from 15 residues. The CDR3 is CSARERGARTGELFF. CDR3 sequence (DNA): TGCAGTGCTAGAGAGCGGGGGGCAAGGACCGGGGAGCTGTTTTTT.

The sample holds many counts of this clonotype. This sequence joins TRBV10-3 and TRBJ2-5; TRBD2 might be the D (6 bases). V was clipped by 0 bases and J by 1 base, with 12 bases between them. CDR3 length: 16 amino acids. CDR1 is ENHRY, CDR2 SYGVKD, per germline. The CDR3 is CAISESVGLSQETQYF. CDR3 DNA sequence: TGTGCCATCAGTGAGTCAGTCGGACTAAGCCAAGAGACCCAGTACTTC.

In its sample, this clonotype was seen many times. The chain is built from TRBV6-2 or TRBV6-3 and TRBJ2-7; 10 bases align to TRBD1. Germline loops: CDR1 MNHEY, CDR2 SVGEGT. The V gene end was trimmed by 2 bases and the J gene end by 4 bases; junction bases not matched to a gene: 5. The CDR3 spans 15 residues. CDR3 residues: CASSYETGGWYEQYF. CDR3 in DNA: TGTGCCAGCAGTTACGAGACAGGGGGCTGGTACGAGCAGTACTTC.

This clonotype was seen at least ten times. This rearrangement joins TRBV12-3 or TRBV12-4 to TRBJ2-2; 10 nucleotides align to TRBD2. The length of the CDR3 is 20 residues. The V segment lost 5 bases and the J segment 4 bases; nucleotides outside the gene matches: 19. CDR3 sequence (DNA): TGTGCCAGCAGTCCCCCGGGTCAGCGGGAGGGCCGTGGTGGCACCGGGGAGCTGTTTTTT. Its protein product is CASSPPGQREGRGGTGELFF.

This clonotype was seen a handful of times. The V call is TRBV6-2 or TRBV6-3, the J call TRBJ1-1, with D uncertain. The V end lost 5 bases, the J end lost 4 bases, and 8 bases lay between the germline ends. The CDR3 consists of 12 residues. Germline assignment: CDR1 MNHEY and CDR2 SVGEGT. CDR3 protein: CASSRGGTEAFF. CDR3 nucleotides: TGTGCCAGCAGTCGGGGAGGCACTGAAGCTTTCTTT.

In this sample, this clonotype turned up a few times. The chain links TRBV6-1 to TRBJ2-1, with D uncertain. The CDR3 runs 14 residues. The V gene's germline CDR1 is MNHNS and CDR2 SASEGT. Trimming took off 7 bases at V and 7 bases at J, with 17 bases between the two ends. CDR3 sequence: CASMLERAWNEQFF. For the CDR3, the DNA is TGTGCCAGCATGTTGGAACGGGCGTGGAATGAGCAGTTCTTC.

This clonotype was seen only a few times. The chain combines TRBV9 with TRBJ1-1; TRBD1 might be the D (5 bases). Germline-derived CDR1 and CDR2 are SGDLS and YYNGEE. The CDR3 sequence is 14 residues long. With 0 bases removed from V and 2 bases from J, the gap between germline ends came to 8 bases. Here the CDR3 reads CASSVGGTNTEAFF. The DNA of the CDR3 is TGTGCCAGCAGCGTAGGCGGGACCAACACTGAAGCTTTCTTT.

V and J are TRBV2 and TRBJ2-3; 11 bases match TRBD2. The CDR3 loop spans 16 amino acids. Germline V CDR1 and CDR2: SNHLY, FYNNEI. The V and J ends lost 6 bases and 6 bases, in that order; junction bases with no gene match: 11. CDR3 bases: TGTGCCAGCAGGGCCGGGACTAGCGGTACTAGGGATACGCAGTATTTT. It yields the protein CASRAGTSGTRDTQYF.

This clonotype has a count of ten or more. This chain connects TRBV19 to TRBJ1-1; D might be TRBD1 (5 bases). Germline CDR1 reads LNHDA; CDR2 reads SQIVND (reference sequence). The V gene lost 0 bases and the J gene lost 0 bases, with 8 bases spanning the gap. This CDR3 spans 15 amino acids. CDR3 nucleotide sequence: TGTGCCAGTAGTATAGAGGGGACGGTGAACACTGAAGCTTTCTTT. This sequence encodes CASSIEGTVNTEAFF.

This clonotype was recorded at least ten times. The gene calls are TRBV29-1 and TRBJ2-2; no definite D call. CDR1 and CDR2 (germline): SQVTM, ANQGSEA. V dropped 4 bases and J dropped 4 bases, with 7 bases sitting between them. This CDR3 contains 12 residues. CDR3 region: CSVGQATGELFF. As DNA, the CDR3 is TGCAGCGTTGGTCAGGCCACCGGGGAGCTGTTTTTT.

This clonotype was recorded many times. V is TRBV7-2 and J is TRBJ1-1; weak D call: TRBD1 (5 bases). This CDR3 is 16 amino acids long. Trimming removed 5 bases at V and 4 bases at J, with 20 bases between. Germline V gives CDR1 SGHTA, CDR2 FQGNSA. Here the CDR3 DNA reads TGTGCCAGCAGCCCTTTGGTTGGGCAGGGAATCACTGAAGCTTTCTTT. It specifies CASSPLVGQGITEAFF.

In its sample, this clonotype was seen a few times. This chain links TRBV5-1 with TRBJ1-2; 9 nucleotides match TRBD1. V was clipped by 2 bases and J by 8 bases; unmatched bases: 7. CDR3 length: 14 residues. From germline, CDR1 is SGHRS and CDR2 YFSETQ. DNA of the CDR3: TGCGCCAGCAGCTTCTCCGGGACAGGGAAAGGCTACACCTTC. This translates into CASSFSGTGKGYTF.

This clonotype has ten or more counts. The chain is built from TRBV5-8 and TRBJ1-4; 10 bases are a match to TRBD1. The CDR3 runs to 17 residues. The V segment lost 5 bases and the J segment 2 bases; nucleotides outside the gene matches: 9. Germline CDR1 reads SGHTS; CDR2 reads YDEGEE. CDR3 nucleotides: TGTGCCAGCAGTCCCGGGACAGGGGAAACCACTAATGAAAAACTGTTTTTT. Translating it yields CASSPGTGETTNEKLFF.

This clonotype was recorded a few times. The V gene is TRBV30, the J gene TRBJ2-5; D unresolved. The CDR3 is 13 residues long. V was cut by 5 bases and J by 0 bases, with 10 bases left in between. Germline CDR1 is GTSNPN and CDR2 is SVGIG (reference sequence). CDR3 in DNA: TGTGCCTGGTTAAATAGCTACCAAGAGACCCAGTACTTC. This sequence encodes CAWLNSYQETQYF. Together with reference TRBV30 and TRBJ2-5, the CDR3 gives the full variable domain: SQTIHQWPATLVQPVGSPLSLECTVEGTSNPNLYWYRQAAGRGLQLLFYSVGIGQISSEVPQNLSASRPQDRQFILSSKKLLLSDSGFYLCAWLNSYQETQYFGPGTRLLVL.

In this sample, this clonotype turned up a few times. The chain is built from TRBV4-2 and TRBJ1-3; D ambiguous. Germline V gene lookup returns CDR1 LGHNA and CDR2 YNFKEQ. The V and J ends lost 6 bases and 0 bases respectively, with 12 bases between them. The CDR3 is 15 amino acids. The CDR3 DNA sequence: TGTGCCAGCAGGCCCGACTCCAACTCTGGAAACACCATATATTTT. Translating it yields CASRPDSNSGNTIYF.

V usage is TRBV7-9 and J usage is TRBJ1-2, with D hard to call. The V end lost 4 bases, the J end lost 8 bases, and 11 bases lay between the germline ends. The V gene's germline CDR1 is SEHNR and CDR2 FQNEAQ (reference sequence). This CDR3 comprises 12 residues. The CDR3 reads CASSSQEGGYTF. The CDR3 DNA reads as TGTGCCAGCAGCTCGCAGGAAGGCGGCTACACCTTC.

This clonotype was counted many times. The chain combines TRBV13 with TRBJ1-1; D not certain. The CDR3 covers 12 residues. The V end was cut by 2 bases, the J end by 6 bases, with 7 bases between. In germline, CDR1 is PRHDT, CDR2 FYEKMQ (reference sequence). The chain's CDR3 is CASSLYHSEAFF. In nucleotides, the CDR3 is TGTGCCAGCAGCTTATATCACTCTGAAGCTTTCTTT. The full variable domain, completed using reference TRBV13 and TRBJ1-1, is AAGVIQSPRHLIKEKRETATLKCYPIPRHDTVYWYQQGPGQDPQFLISFYEKMQSDKGSIPDRFSAQQFSDYHSELNMSSLELGDSALYFCASSLYHSEAFFGQGTRLTVV.

The sample holds many counts of this clonotype. The CDR3, as DNA: TGTGCCAGCAGTTACAATAGGGGGCATGGCTACACCTTC. Translation gives CASSYNRGHGYTF. V and J are TRBV6-5 and TRBJ1-2, with 7 nucleotides matching TRBD1. Germline CDR1 reads MNHEY; CDR2 reads SVGAGI. V dropped 2 bases and J dropped 6; count of bases not matched to a gene: 3. The CDR3 loop spans 13 amino acids.

This clonotype was observed a few times. The gene calls are TRBV18 and TRBJ2-2; the match to TRBD2 covers 14 bases. CDR1 is KGHSH, CDR2 LQKENI, per germline. V lost 3 bases to trimming and J lost 5 bases; unmatched junction nucleotides: 5. The CDR3 has 17 amino acids. CDR3 sequence reads: CASSPGLAGEGTGELFF. CDR3 sequence (DNA): TGTGCCAGCTCACCGGGACTAGCGGGAGAAGGGACCGGGGAGCTGTTTTTT.

This clonotype showed up many times. The V and J genes are TRBV11-1 and TRBJ2-1; a weak D match, TRBD2 (6 bases). The CDR3 spans 12 residues. Deletions cut 3 bases from V and 7 bases from J, with 7 bases between. Germline values: CDR1 SGHAT, CDR2 FQDESV (reference sequence). The CDR3 region is CASSLSGNEQFF. The CDR3 DNA reads as TGTGCCAGCAGCTTGAGCGGGAATGAGCAGTTCTTC.

This clonotype was observed many times. This rearrangement joins TRBV10-3 to TRBJ1-6; TRBD1 matches 8 bases. The CDR3 loop spans 13 amino acids. Germline values: CDR1 ENHRY, CDR2 SYGVKD. V shed 10 bases and J 6 bases; nucleotides not matched to a gene: 5. The CDR3 DNA is TGTGCCACGGGACAGGCGTCTAATTCACCCCTCCACTTT. Translated: CATGQASNSPLHF.

With respect to this clonotype: Since a much larger clone is just one base distant, this may be a read error. This rearrangement joins TRBV18 to TRBJ2-3; D uncertain. Per the germline V gene, CDR1 is KGHSH and CDR2 is LQKENI. This CDR3 is 12 amino acids long. CDR3 bases: TGTGCCATCTCACCCAAGGAAGATACGCAGTATTTT. It specifies CAISPKEDTQYF.

This clonotype was seen ten or more times. V is TRBV7-2 and J is TRBJ2-1, with TRBD2 identical over 9 bases. CDR1 is SGHTA, CDR2 FQGNSA, per germline. Trimming at V came to 0 bases and at J to 10 bases, leaving 13 bases not matched to a gene. The CDR3 has 17 amino acids. The CDR3 region has the DNA TGTGCCAGCAGCTTAGCTGGTAGCGGGGGCCTTTTGGGGGAGCAGTTCTTC. This translates into CASSLAGSGGLLGEQFF.